One sample yielded the 13 T cell receptor beta chains listed below, sequenced in a study of blood T cell repertoires in COVID-19. Here immunoSEQ multiplex PCR was the method, and the copy in TCRdb shows in-frame clones only, minus some. Among 60,000 to 75,000 clones listed, around 80% were seen once. The sequenced sample was peripheral blood. All receptors derive from a human donor in a cohort sampled during active COVID-19.

This chain links TRBV6-2 or TRBV6-3 with TRBJ2-5, with 9 bases matching TRBD1. The CDR3 loop spans 16 amino acids. With 4 bases clipped from V and 1 base from J, the junction kept 7 bases outside the gene matches. CDR1 is MNHEY, CDR2 SVGEGT, per germline. CDR3 in amino acids: CASSWGTGWRQETQYF. The CDR3 DNA reads TGTGCCAGCAGTTGGGGGACAGGGTGGCGCCAAGAGACCCAGTACTTC.

The V call is TRBV27, the J call TRBJ2-7; possible D gene TRBD1, 6 bases. The CDR3 runs 15 residues. Germline V gene sequence: CDR1 MNHEY, CDR2 SMNVEV (reference sequence). V lost 2 bases and J lost 2, with 13 bases in between. CDR3 sequence (DNA): TGTGCCAGCAGTTTAGGACAGTCAGTAACCTACGAGCAGTACTTC. Translated, it gives CASSLGQSVTYEQYF.

This clone was counted once. The chain recombines TRBV9 with TRBJ2-2; no definite D call. V was pared by 0 bases and J by 0 bases, with 6 bases between. CDR3 size: 15 residues. CDR1 and CDR2 from the germline V gene are SGDLS and YYNGEE. CDR3 DNA sequence: TGTGCCAGCAGCGTAGGGCCCGCGAACACCGGGGAGCTGTTTTTT. It translates to CASSVGPANTGELFF.

V gene TRBV6-5 combines with J gene TRBJ2-7; 9 nucleotides align to TRBD2. V shed 4 bases and J 3 bases; nucleotides not matched to a gene: 4. The CDR3 totals 14 residues. Germline V gene data show CDR1 as MNHEY and CDR2 as SVGAGI. Here the CDR3 reads CASSWASGNYEQYF. The DNA of the CDR3 is TGTGCCAGCAGTTGGGCTAGCGGGAACTACGAGCAGTACTTC.

The chain joins TRBV5-6 to TRBJ2-7; 7 positions agree with TRBD2. The CDR3 sequence is 15 residues long. The V gene end was trimmed by 1 base and the J gene end by 5 bases; junction bases not matched to a gene: 9. Germline lookup yields CDR1 SGHDT and CDR2 YYEEEE. The CDR3 reads CASSLSLAGVNEQYF. CDR3 nucleotides: TGTGCCAGCAGCTTGTCCCTTGCGGGAGTAAACGAGCAGTACTTC.

The V and J genes are TRBV7-9 and TRBJ2-7; D might be TRBD1 (9 bases). Germline V gene data show CDR1 as SEHNR and CDR2 as FQNEAQ (reference sequence). V lost 8 bases to trimming and J lost 6 bases, with 26 bases between them. The CDR3 extends over 16 amino acids. CDR3 DNA: TGTGCCAGCTCATTTCCCTCGGGGGGGACAGGGATCGAGCAGTACTTC. Translation gives CASSFPSGGTGIEQYF.

The rearrangement uses TRBV6-2 or TRBV6-3 and TRBJ2-2; TRBD1 is a possible D gene (6 bases). The CDR3 extends over 15 amino acids. CDR1 and CDR2 (germline): MNHEY, SVGEGT. V was cut by 6 bases and J by 5 bases, with 16 bases left in between. The CDR3 region has the DNA TGTGCCAGCAGCACTACAGGGATCTCAACCGGGGAGCTGTTTTTT. This gives the protein CASSTTGISTGELFF.

The rearrangement links TRBV30 to TRBJ2-7, with D uncertain. CDR1 is GTSNPN, CDR2 SVGIG, per germline (reference sequence). Trimming left V 2 bases short and J 3 bases short, with 8 bases between. This CDR3 spans 12 amino acids. Here the CDR3 DNA reads TGTGCCTGGAGTCTCCAGATCTACGAGCAGTACTTC. The encoded protein is CAWSLQIYEQYF.

This sequence joins TRBV24-1 and TRBJ1-1; 7 bases agree with TRBD1. Trimming at V came to 2 bases and at J to 5 bases, leaving 1 base not matched to a gene. Germline V CDR1 and CDR2: KGHDR, SFDVKD. The CDR3 runs to 13 residues. The CDR3 sequence is CATSDWDRTEAFF. DNA of the CDR3: TGTGCCACCAGTGATTGGGACAGAACTGAAGCTTTCTTT.

V usage is TRBV5-6 and J usage is TRBJ1-3, with 7 positions matching TRBD1. Germline CDR1 SGHDT, CDR2 YYEEEE. The CDR3 totals 13 residues. After removal of 4 bases from V and 6 bases from J, the junction contained 4 bases not matched to a gene. DNA of the CDR3: TGTGCCAGCAGCACCGGGACAGAAAACACCATATATTTT. Residues: CASSTGTENTIYF.

V usage is TRBV3-1 (or the pseudogene TRBV3-2) and J usage is TRBJ2-7; possible D gene TRBD1, 6 bases. The length of the CDR3 is 14 residues. V gave up 1 base and J gave up 4 bases, with 11 bases separating them. Germline V gene lookup returns CDR1 LGHDT and CDR2 YNNKEL (reference sequence). CDR3 nucleotide sequence: TGTGCCAGCAGCCAAGTCTCAGGGACATACGAGCAGTACTTC. It translates to CASSQVSGTYEQYF.

V usage is TRBV7-9 and J usage is TRBJ2-6; 9 positions match TRBD1. Per the germline V gene, CDR1 is SEHNR and CDR2 is FQNEAQ (reference sequence). After removal of 4 bases from V and 2 bases from J, the junction contained 3 bases not matched to a gene. The CDR3 length is 16 residues. CDR3: CASSSGQGTGANVLTF. The CDR3 region has the DNA TGTGCCAGCAGCTCTGGACAGGGGACTGGGGCCAACGTCCTGACTTTC. Full variable domain (outside the CDR3, taken from reference TRBV7-9 and TRBJ2-6): DTGVSQNPRHKITKRGQNVTFRCDPISEHNRLYWYRQTLGQGPEFLTYFQNEAQLEKSRLLSDRFSAERPKGSFSTLEIQRTEQGDSAMYLCASSSGQGTGANVLTFGAGSRLTVL.

As for this clone: The sample carries other DNA sequences with the same CDR3. The V and J genes are TRBV19 and TRBJ1-1, with no clear D. The CDR3 loop spans 11 amino acids. The ends were cut back, 4 bases at V and 3 bases at J, with 3 bases in the middle. Germline CDR1 reads LNHDA; CDR2 reads SQIVND (reference sequence). The CDR3 DNA sequence: TGTGCCAGTAGTACGTACACTGAAGCTTTCTTT. This encodes CASSTYTEAFF. The full variable domain, rest sourced from reference TRBV19 and TRBJ1-1, is DGGITQSPKYLFRKEGQNVTLSCEQNLNHDAMYWYRQDPGQGLRLIYYSQIVNDFQKGDIAEGYSVSREKKESFPLTVTSAQKNPTAFYLCASSTYTEAFFGQGTRLTVV.